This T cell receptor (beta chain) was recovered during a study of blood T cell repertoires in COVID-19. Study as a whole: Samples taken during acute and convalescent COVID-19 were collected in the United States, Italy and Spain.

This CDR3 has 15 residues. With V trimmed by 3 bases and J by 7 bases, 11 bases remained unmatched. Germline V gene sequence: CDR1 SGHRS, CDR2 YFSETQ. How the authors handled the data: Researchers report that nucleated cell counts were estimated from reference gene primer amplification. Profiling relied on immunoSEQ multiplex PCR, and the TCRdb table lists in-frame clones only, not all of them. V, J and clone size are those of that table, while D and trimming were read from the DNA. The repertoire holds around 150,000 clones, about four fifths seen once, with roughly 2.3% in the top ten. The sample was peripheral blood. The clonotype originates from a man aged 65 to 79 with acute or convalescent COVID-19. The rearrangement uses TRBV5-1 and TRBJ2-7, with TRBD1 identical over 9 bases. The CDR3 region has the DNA TGCGCCAGCAGCTCGGGACCGGGACAGGGTTGGGAGCAGTACTTC. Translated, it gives CASSSGPGQGWEQYF.